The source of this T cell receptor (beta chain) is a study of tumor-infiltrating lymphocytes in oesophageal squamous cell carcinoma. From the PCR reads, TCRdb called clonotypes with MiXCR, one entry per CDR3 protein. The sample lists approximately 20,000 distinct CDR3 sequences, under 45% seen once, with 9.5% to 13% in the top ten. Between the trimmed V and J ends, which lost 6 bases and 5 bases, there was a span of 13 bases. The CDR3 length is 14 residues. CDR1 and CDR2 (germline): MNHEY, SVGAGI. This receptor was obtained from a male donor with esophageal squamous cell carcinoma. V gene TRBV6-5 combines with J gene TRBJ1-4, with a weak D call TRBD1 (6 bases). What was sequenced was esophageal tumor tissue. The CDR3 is CASRRGGGNEKLFF. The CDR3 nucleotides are TGTGCCAGCAGGCGAGGTGGGGGCAATGAAAAACTGTTTTTT.